The sample holds many counts of the clone carrying this T cell receptor beta chain. The antigen is undetermined. The sample is drawn from a study of T cell repertoires in cytomegalovirus infection. Study overall: CMV infection and matching HLA type were both indicated by public TCR beta signatures.

Study findings and constraints: Cumulative frequency of public TCR beta families picked out carriers of CMV plus the relevant HLA.

TCRdb re-derived calls from the reads in MiXCR, one entry per CDR3 protein. The sample has about 740,000 distinct CDR3 sequences, approximately 34% seen once. The CDR3 is made up of 20 amino acids. With V trimmed by 7 bases and J by 3 bases, 17 bases remained unmatched. Germline lookup yields CDR1 SEHNR and CDR2 FQNEAQ (reference sequence). The chain links TRBV7-9 to TRBJ2-1; 14 bases match TRBD2. Sequenced sample: PBMCs. The sequence was collected from a human donor in good health (CMV status not recorded). Some clones in this sample may be carry-over from other donors' samples. The CDR3 here is CASTVTMTSGGESHYNEQFF. Written as DNA, the CDR3 is TGTGCCAGCACCGTTACGATGACTAGCGGGGGGGAATCCCACTACAATGAGCAGTTCTTC.